This TCR beta chain is from a study of T cell clones after liver transplantation (dated by TCRdb to between 2017 and 2020). In terms of the full investigation: Samples were obtained from ITN030ST, a randomized trial in which withdrawal of immunosuppression was attempted within 2 years of liver transplantation. Subjects received no induction therapy and standard immunosuppression until randomization at 12-24 months post-transplant. Of the eight recipients, a few were HCV-positive, while the remaining recipients had been transplanted for non-autoimmune, non-viral indications. Blood samples were collected pre-transplant, pre-randomization before withdrawal, and post-randomization after either complete withdrawal or failed withdrawal. To count as tolerant, a recipient had to stay completely off immunosuppression for at least one year without liver enzymes climbing beyond twice the upper limit of normal. After a pre-transplant mixed lymphocyte reaction, TCRbeta sequencing was used to pinpoint donor-reactive T cell clones, which were subsequently tracked in post-transplant blood. As an antigen-independent comparator for donor-reactive sequences, third party-reactive TCRbeta sequences were also identified from pre-transplant MLRs. Of the 8 liver transplant recipients making up the studied cohort, 3 were classified as tolerant and 5 as non-tolerant.

General conclusions and limits of the study: Because of small, heterogeneous patient numbers and non-standardized post-transplant time points, the conclusions were only preliminary. Because no allograft tissue specimens were available, donor-reactive T cells may have migrated into the graft instead of being deleted. Donor-reactive sequences declined more than third party-reactive ones, suggesting partial antigen-specific deletion unrelated to withdrawal success. Circulating donor-reactive CD4 TCRbeta sequences fell significantly post-transplant in 5 of 8 subjects, irrespective of tolerance or HCV status. In two subjects, low numbers of available donor cells limited the measurable donor-reactive repertoire. Once repertoire turnover was taken into account, donor-reactive detection showed a significant reduction for CD4 in 7 of 8 subjects and for CD8 in 8 of 8.

Unstimulated PBMCs, after thawing, were stained for CD3, CD4 and CD8 and then FACS-sorted into CD3+CD4+ and CD3+CD8+ populations. Each of the 8 studied subjects was randomized to immunosuppression withdrawal. The Qiagen DNeasy Blood and Tissue Kit was used for isolation of genomic DNA. About this clone: Its antigen remains undetermined. It has no much larger one-base neighbor in the sample; base qualities were not kept.

The CDR3, cysteine through phenylalanine, is 15 amino acids long. Just CDR3 DNA is preserved here, 45 bases in frame from base 1. Germline trimming: 3 bases from V, 3 bases from J; junction bases outside gene matches: 3. The germline V gene yields SGHRS for CDR1 and YFSETQ for CDR2. Frozen genomic DNA underwent high-throughput TCRbeta CDR3 sequencing by immunoSEQ, including PCR amplification, mapping, bias correction and internal controls. The authors processed their data as follows. Productive rearrangements were retained, and unique TCRbeta sequences were defined by the CDR3 nucleotide sequence together with the V and J gene. Donor-reactive sequences required at least 5-fold expansion in CFSE-low cells versus unstimulated pre-transplant cells and at least 0.01% frequency. Minimum frequency thresholds were set for each subject based on the unstimulated sample with the lowest template count, ensuring at least 90% detection power. Jensen-Shannon divergence between the top 1000 TCRbeta sequences after and before transplant was used to measure repertoire turnover. Changes in detection of donor-reactive sequences were assessed with two-sided Fisher's exact tests. TCRdb holds this immuneACCESS table with in-frame rearrangements only. Some clones are missing; in checked studies, unresolved V genes explain under half, and the rest has no known cause. V and J calls and clone size are given by that table; D and trimming were obtained from the DNA. In all, the sample holds tens of thousands of clones, and 75% to 90% of those were seen once. The ten largest clonotypes hold 0.65% to 0.85% of the sample.

The rearranged segments are TRBV5-1 and TRBJ2-2; TRBD1 matches 9 bases in the middle. The sequence derives from a human patient who received a liver transplant. Post transplant, some T cells may arise from the graft donor. The sequencing here drew on CD4+ T cells from blood, taken 12 months after liver transplant. In nucleotides, the sequence is TGCGCCAGCAGCTGGGGACAGGGATACACCGGGGAGCTGTTTTTT. The encoded protein is CASSWGQGYTGELFF.